This is a list of T cell receptor beta chains from one sample in a study of CD8+ T cells in alopecia areata. Method: immunoSEQ multiplex PCR; TCRdb's copy keeps in-frame clones and lacks some. The profile shows around 250,000 clones, around two thirds of them singletons. The material was CD4+ T cells sorted from blood, obtained at week 0. The receptors here all came from a human donor with alopecia areata. CDR3s include the opening cysteine and the closing phenylalanine or tryptophan. The order of the fields is clone size, D gene, J gene, V gene, CDR3 DNA, CDR3 protein. D genes are given only for firm matches. The size field is filled for only some rows; it gives once, few, many or a size class.

clone_size: NA
d_call: NA
j_call: TRBJ1-6
v_call: TRBV25-1
cdr3_nt: TGTGCCAGCATTCCAGGGGAGGGTTCACCCCTCCACTTT
cdr3_aa: CASIPGEGSPLHF

clone_size: NA
d_call: NA
j_call: TRBJ2-5
v_call: TRBV15
cdr3_nt: TGTGCCACCAGCGGGGCTCGGACGGAAGAGACCCAGTACTTC
cdr3_aa: CATSGARTEETQYF

clone_size: NA
d_call: NA
j_call: TRBJ1-2
v_call: TRBV2
cdr3_nt: TGTGCCAGCAGTGAGGGCGGGGGCAGAGGCTACACCTTC
cdr3_aa: CASSEGGGRGYTF

clone_size: few
d_call: NA
j_call: TRBJ1-5
v_call: TRBV6-5
cdr3_nt: TGTGCCAGCAGTTACTCTTTCGTGGGCGATCAGCCCCAGCATTTT
cdr3_aa: CASSYSFVGDQPQHF

clone_size: NA
d_call: NA
j_call: TRBJ1-2
v_call: TRBV5-1
cdr3_nt: TGCGCCAGCAGTTCGGACGGTTATGGCTACACCTTC
cdr3_aa: CASSSDGYGYTF

clone_size: NA
d_call: NA
j_call: TRBJ1-3
v_call: TRBV9
cdr3_nt: TGTGCCAGCAGCGTAGAAATCTCTGCTGGAAACACCATATATTTT
cdr3_aa: CASSVEISAGNTIYF

clone_size: NA
d_call: NA
j_call: TRBJ1-2
v_call: TRBV9
cdr3_nt: TGTGCCAGCAGCGTAGTGGGGGACAACGTAGGCTACACCTTC
cdr3_aa: CASSVVGDNVGYTF

clone_size: NA
d_call: TRBD2
j_call: TRBJ2-4
v_call: TRBV15
cdr3_nt: TGTGCCACCGGCCCCGGGGGGGCCAAAAACATTCAGTACTTC
cdr3_aa: CATGPGGAKNIQYF

clone_size: NA
d_call: NA
j_call: TRBJ1-1
v_call: TRBV18
cdr3_nt: TGTGCCAGCTCACCGGGGTTCCCTCCGGCGGCTTTCTTT
cdr3_aa: CASSPGFPPAAFF

clone_size: NA
d_call: NA
j_call: TRBJ1-1
v_call: TRBV5-1
cdr3_nt: TGCGCCAGCACCCCGGATTCGGGGATATCGACAGCTTTCTTT
cdr3_aa: CASTPDSGISTAFF

clone_size: few
d_call: NA
j_call: TRBJ2-6
v_call: TRBV2
cdr3_nt: TGTGCCAGCAGTGTGGGTCCCAACGTCCTGACTTTC
cdr3_aa: CASSVGPNVLTF

clone_size: NA
d_call: NA
j_call: TRBJ1-1
v_call: TRBV25-1
cdr3_nt: TGTGCCAGCAGGAGGGGCGCGAACACTGAAGCTTTCTTT
cdr3_aa: CASRRGANTEAFF

clone_size: NA
d_call: NA
j_call: TRBJ1-2
v_call: TRBV29-1
cdr3_nt: TGCAGCGTTGAAGGGTGGATCGGCGATGGCTACACCTTC
cdr3_aa: CSVEGWIGDGYTF

clone_size: few
d_call: NA
j_call: TRBJ2-1
v_call: TRBV29-1
cdr3_nt: TGCAGCGTCCGAAGCGGCCAGTACAATGAGCAGTTCTTC
cdr3_aa: CSVRSGQYNEQFF

clone_size: few
d_call: NA
j_call: TRBJ2-5
v_call: TRBV6-8
cdr3_nt: TGTGCCAGCAGTCCCGGACAGCCGACCTGGAGACAACAGTACTTC
cdr3_aa: CASSPGQPTWRQQYF

clone_size: few
d_call: NA
j_call: TRBJ1-5
v_call: TRBV2
cdr3_nt: TGTGCCAGCAGTGAAAGGGAAATCGGGGCCTTAGAGGCAAAAAATCAGCCCCAGCATTTT
cdr3_aa: CASSEREIGALEAKNQPQHF

clone_size: NA
d_call: TRBD1
j_call: TRBJ1-1
v_call: TRBV29-1
cdr3_nt: TGCAGCGTTGAAGAGGTTAGGGGGCAGACTGAAGCTTTCTTT
cdr3_aa: CSVEEVRGQTEAFF

clone_size: many
d_call: TRBD1
j_call: TRBJ2-3
v_call: TRBV7-9
cdr3_nt: TGTGCCAGCAGCTTCGACAGGGCCTTCACAGATACGCAGTATTTT
cdr3_aa: CASSFDRAFTDTQYF

clone_size: NA
d_call: NA
j_call: TRBJ1-1
v_call: TRBV25-1
cdr3_nt: TGTGCCAGCAGTGAAGAGAGGGGGAGTGGACACACTGAAGCTTTCTTT
cdr3_aa: CASSEERGSGHTEAFF

clone_size: NA
d_call: NA
j_call: TRBJ1-2
v_call: TRBV2
cdr3_nt: TGTGCCAGCAGAGGGAACTTTCCTAACTATGGCTACACCTTC
cdr3_aa: CASRGNFPNYGYTF

clone_size: NA
d_call: TRBD1
j_call: TRBJ1-2
v_call: TRBV7-8
cdr3_nt: TGTGCCAGCAGCTTTTCAGGGGGCGGGAATGGCTACACCTTC
cdr3_aa: CASSFSGGGNGYTF

clone_size: NA
d_call: NA
j_call: TRBJ2-3
v_call: TRBV29-1
cdr3_nt: TGCAGCACCGACACAGATACGCAGTATTTT
cdr3_aa: CSTDTDTQYF

clone_size: NA
d_call: NA
j_call: TRBJ2-1
v_call: TRBV30
cdr3_nt: TGTGCCTGGAATCGGAGAGGGGAGCAGTTCTTC
cdr3_aa: CAWNRRGEQFF

clone_size: NA
d_call: NA
j_call: TRBJ1-1
v_call: TRBV7-9
cdr3_nt: TGTGCCAGCAGCTTAGCCGGGACGATGGGCACTGAAGCTTTCTTT
cdr3_aa: CASSLAGTMGTEAFF

clone_size: NA
d_call: NA
j_call: TRBJ2-6
v_call: TRBV30
cdr3_nt: TGTGCCTCTTACAGGGTTCCTGGGGCCAACGTCCTGACTTTC
cdr3_aa: CASYRVPGANVLTF

clone_size: NA
d_call: TRBD2
j_call: TRBJ2-1
v_call: TRBV7-2
cdr3_nt: TGTGCCAGCAGCTCCTCCTCCGGGGGGGCCGTCAATGAGCAGTTCTTC
cdr3_aa: CASSSSSGGAVNEQFF

clone_size: NA
d_call: TRBD1
j_call: TRBJ2-7
v_call: TRBV7-9
cdr3_nt: TGTGCCAGCAGCTCCGACAGGGGCCCGTACGAGCAGTACTTC
cdr3_aa: CASSSDRGPYEQYF

clone_size: few
d_call: TRBD1
j_call: TRBJ2-3
v_call: TRBV11-2
cdr3_nt: TGTGCCAGCAGCTTGGTGGACAGGGCTCAAGATACGCAGTATTTT
cdr3_aa: CASSLVDRAQDTQYF

clone_size: NA
d_call: NA
j_call: TRBJ2-7
v_call: TRBV15
cdr3_nt: TGTGCCACCAGTGGGGAGTGGGGAAACTACGAGCAGTACTTC
cdr3_aa: CATSGEWGNYEQYF

clone_size: NA
d_call: NA
j_call: TRBJ2-5
v_call: TRBV29-1
cdr3_nt: TGCAGCGTTGGGACAGAGACCCAGTACTTC
cdr3_aa: CSVGTETQYF

clone_size: NA
d_call: NA
j_call: TRBJ1-6
v_call: TRBV5-6
cdr3_nt: TGTGCCAGCAGCCTCAACCGGTTGTCTCGTTCACCCCTCCACTTT
cdr3_aa: CASSLNRLSRSPLHF

clone_size: NA
d_call: TRBD2
j_call: TRBJ2-1
v_call: TRBV11-2
cdr3_nt: TGTGCCAGCAGCCCAATTGCAGCGGGGAGCTCCTACAATGAGCAGTTCTTC
cdr3_aa: CASSPIAAGSSYNEQFF

clone_size: few
d_call: NA
j_call: TRBJ2-2
v_call: TRBV7-2
cdr3_nt: TGTGCCAGCAGCTGGGGGAACACCGGGGAGCTGTTTTTT
cdr3_aa: CASSWGNTGELFF

clone_size: few
d_call: NA
j_call: TRBJ2-2
v_call: TRBV29-1
cdr3_nt: TGCAGCGTTGAACCCCCCGGGATGGTCGGGGAGCTGTTTTTT
cdr3_aa: CSVEPPGMVGELFF

clone_size: few
d_call: NA
j_call: TRBJ1-2
v_call: TRBV25-1
cdr3_nt: TGTGCCAGCACCTCGGGGAGTCATGGCTACACCTTC
cdr3_aa: CASTSGSHGYTF

clone_size: NA
d_call: TRBD2
j_call: TRBJ2-1
v_call: TRBV29-1
cdr3_nt: TGCAGCGGCCGGACTAGCGGCTACAATGAGCAGTTCTTC
cdr3_aa: CSGRTSGYNEQFF

clone_size: NA
d_call: TRBD1
j_call: TRBJ2-3
v_call: TRBV23-1
cdr3_nt: TGCGCCAGCAGTCCCCGGGACAGCAGAACAGATACGCAGTATTTT
cdr3_aa: CASSPRDSRTDTQYF

clone_size: NA
d_call: NA
j_call: TRBJ2-7
v_call: TRBV14
cdr3_nt: TGTGCCAGCAGCCATCATAACTCCTACGAGCAGTACTTC
cdr3_aa: CASSHHNSYEQYF

clone_size: NA
d_call: NA
j_call: TRBJ1-2
v_call: TRBV4-2
cdr3_nt: TGTGCCAGCAGCCAAGGACCAGATACCTACGATGGCTACACCTTC
cdr3_aa: CASSQGPDTYDGYTF

clone_size: NA
d_call: NA
j_call: TRBJ2-2
v_call: TRBV9
cdr3_nt: TGTGCCAGCAGCGTAGAAGGCGCCGGGGAGCTGTTTTTT
cdr3_aa: CASSVEGAGELFF

clone_size: few
d_call: NA
j_call: TRBJ1-6
v_call: TRBV7-2
cdr3_nt: TGTGCCAGCAGCTTACGAAGAGGTTCACCCCTCCACTTT
cdr3_aa: CASSLRRGSPLHF

clone_size: NA
d_call: NA
j_call: TRBJ2-6
v_call: TRBV29-1
cdr3_nt: TGCAGCGTTGAGACACAGAGATCTGGGGCCAACGTCCTGACTTTC
cdr3_aa: CSVETQRSGANVLTF

clone_size: NA
d_call: NA
j_call: TRBJ1-1
v_call: TRBV29-1
cdr3_nt: TGCAGCGTTGTTTGGACCGGTACTGAAGCTTTCTTT
cdr3_aa: CSVVWTGTEAFF

clone_size: few
d_call: TRBD1
j_call: TRBJ1-6
v_call: TRBV4-3
cdr3_nt: TGCGCCAGCAGCCAAGGACAGGGAAGAAATTCACCCCTCCACTTT
cdr3_aa: CASSQGQGRNSPLHF

clone_size: few
d_call: NA
j_call: TRBJ2-1
v_call: TRBV5-6
cdr3_nt: TGTGCCAGCACCCCACTGGGACACCTGGGTCGCGATGAGCAGTTCTTC
cdr3_aa: CASTPLGHLGRDEQFF

clone_size: NA
d_call: NA
j_call: TRBJ2-1
v_call: TRBV2
cdr3_nt: TGTGCCAGCCGCCACCGGGGGCCTTACAATGAGCAGTTCTTC
cdr3_aa: CASRHRGPYNEQFF

clone_size: NA
d_call: NA
j_call: TRBJ1-6
v_call: TRBV5-4
cdr3_nt: TGTGCCAGCAGCCACGTTGACAGTTCTTCACCCCTCCACTTT
cdr3_aa: CASSHVDSSSPLHF

clone_size: NA
d_call: TRBD1
j_call: TRBJ2-1
v_call: TRBV5-4
cdr3_nt: TGTGCCAGCAGCCGGACAGGGAGCTCCTACAATGAGCAGTTCTTC
cdr3_aa: CASSRTGSSYNEQFF

clone_size: NA
d_call: NA
j_call: TRBJ1-2
v_call: TRBV5-1
cdr3_nt: TGCGCCAGCCGCAGGGAGGCTAACTATGGCTACACCTTC
cdr3_aa: CASRREANYGYTF

clone_size: few
d_call: NA
j_call: TRBJ2-5
v_call: TRBV7-2
cdr3_nt: TGTGCCAGCAGCTCTAGAATCCAAGAGACCCAGTACTTC
cdr3_aa: CASSSRIQETQYF

clone_size: NA
d_call: NA
j_call: TRBJ1-3
v_call: TRBV27
cdr3_nt: TGTGCCAGCAGGGAACTCTCTGGAAACACCATATATTTT
cdr3_aa: CASRELSGNTIYF

clone_size: few
d_call: TRBD1
j_call: TRBJ1-1
v_call: TRBV5-1
cdr3_nt: TGCGCCAGCAGCCCAGGGACAGGGAACACTGAAGCTTTCTTT
cdr3_aa: CASSPGTGNTEAFF

clone_size: NA
d_call: NA
j_call: TRBJ2-3
v_call: TRBV5-1
cdr3_nt: TGCGCCAGCAGCTTGGTCGGCGGCGGAATTACAGATACGCAGTATTTT
cdr3_aa: CASSLVGGGITDTQYF

clone_size: NA
d_call: NA
j_call: TRBJ2-7
v_call: TRBV29-1
cdr3_nt: TGCAGCGTTGAAAGCCAGGGCTTGATCGAGCAGTACTTC
cdr3_aa: CSVESQGLIEQYF

clone_size: NA
d_call: TRBD1
j_call: TRBJ1-2
v_call: TRBV14
cdr3_nt: TGTGCCAGCAGCTACGACAGGGTGGGCTATGGCTACACCTTC
cdr3_aa: CASSYDRVGYGYTF

clone_size: NA
d_call: NA
j_call: TRBJ2-2
v_call: TRBV5-1
cdr3_nt: TGCGCCAGCACCCTGAGGTCGGGGCCGAACACCGGGGAGCTGTTTTTT
cdr3_aa: CASTLRSGPNTGELFF

clone_size: NA
d_call: NA
j_call: TRBJ1-5
v_call: TRBV10-3
cdr3_nt: TGTGCCATCAGTGAGATAGCAAATCAGCCCCAGCATTTT
cdr3_aa: CAISEIANQPQHF

clone_size: NA
d_call: TRBD1
j_call: TRBJ1-6
v_call: TRBV6-1
cdr3_nt: TGTGCCAGCAGTGCCTTAGACAGGGGCAATTCACCCCTCCACTTT
cdr3_aa: CASSALDRGNSPLHF